One TCR beta chain is described in this entry. The data are from a study of blood T cells in healthy people across ages. Study-wide context: Roughly one uniquely barcoded beta molecule per two T cells was captured.

The length of the CDR3 is 18 residues. Approximately 9 milliliters was the volume of peripheral blood drawn from each donor. Researchers report isolating at least 7 million PBMCs per sample. Then a second PCR, running about 6 to 12 cycles, was carried out with a sample-barcoded 5' primer and a J-beta primer mix. Unique molecular identifiers of 12 random nucleotides labeled each cDNA. TCRdb reanalysed the 5' RACE reads using MiXCR and keeps one entry per CDR3 protein. The profile shows under 2,000,000 distinct CDR3 sequences, about 50% of them singletons. This TCR was recovered from a woman in her thirties or forties in good health. The V gene is TRBV21-1, the J gene TRBJ2-3; the D call TRBD2 from the table was never checked on the DNA. TRBV21-1 is labeled a pseudogene. The source material was blood. Here the CDR3 reads CASSKEEEGPARGNTQYF. The DNA of the CDR3 is TGTGCCAGCAGCAAGGAGGAGGAGGGGCCCGCCCGCGGGAATACGCAGTATTTT.